A single sample gave rise to the 20 T cell receptor beta chains below, sequenced in a study of response to subunit inactivated influenza vaccine. TCRdb used MiXCR to reprocess the RT-PCR reads, holding one entry per CDR3 protein. Among roughly 700,000 distinct CDR3 sequences listed, 15% to 18% were seen once. This specimen consisted of PBMCs from blood, obtained less than 13 days after vaccination. The receptors derive from a man in his fifties who received an inactivated influenza vaccine.

The V call is TRBV27, the J call TRBJ2-7; D is ambiguous. This CDR3 is built from 13 residues. V lost 0 bases to trimming and J lost 2 bases, with 5 bases between them. Germline loops: CDR1 MNHEY, CDR2 SMNVEV (reference sequence). The CDR3: CASSLSTAYEQYF. CDR3 DNA: TGTGCCAGCAGTTTATCAACAGCCTACGAGCAGTACTTC.

In its sample, this clonotype was seen a few times. The chain employs TRBV20-1 and TRBJ2-3, with D unresolved. The CDR3 covers 11 residues. CDR1 is DFQATT, CDR2 SNEGSKA, per germline (reference sequence). Between the trimmed V and J ends, which lost 3 bases and 5 bases, there was a span of 6 bases. This CDR3 is CSASYIDTQYF. The CDR3 DNA reads TGCAGTGCTAGCTACATAGATACGCAGTATTTT.

This clonotype was seen a few times. The V call is TRBV9, the J call TRBJ2-1; 7 bases fit TRBD1. The CDR3 is 15 amino acids. The junction had 3 bases not matched to a gene; V was cut back by 0 bases and J by 3 bases. Per the germline V gene, CDR1 is SGDLS and CDR2 is YYNGEE. CDR3 amino acids: CASSVAQGLYNEQFF. DNA for the CDR3: TGTGCCAGCAGCGTAGCACAGGGGCTCTACAATGAGCAGTTCTTC.

This clonotype occurred many times. This sequence joins TRBV7-2 and TRBJ1-3; 9 bases line up with TRBD1. V was pared by 2 bases and J by 3 bases, with 5 bases of the junction left unmatched. Germline assignment: CDR1 SGHTA and CDR2 FQGNSA. CDR3 length equals 16 residues. The CDR3 loop is CASSLRQGEGGNTIYF. The CDR3 nucleotides read TGTGCCAGCAGCTTACGACAGGGGGAGGGTGGAAACACCATATATTTT. The full variable domain, in which reference TRBV7-2 and TRBJ1-3 provide the parts outside the CDR3, is GAGVSQSPSNKVTEKGKDVELRCDPISGHTALYWYRQSLGQGLEFLIYFQGNSAPDKSGLPSDRFSAERTGGSVSTLTIQRTQQEDSAVYLCASSLRQGEGGNTIYFGEGSWLTVV.

The CDR3: CASSQVRGVPAFF. The CDR3 DNA is TGTGCCAGCAGCCAAGTCAGGGGGGTCCCCGCTTTCTTT. V usage is TRBV3-1 and J usage is TRBJ1-1; 7 nucleotides agree with TRBD1. Losses at the gene ends were 1 base for V and 11 bases for J; bases not matched to a gene: 7. CDR3 length: 13 amino acids. The germline gives CDR1 LGHDT, CDR2 YNNKEL (reference sequence).

The chain joins TRBV11-2 to TRBJ1-1; unclear D gene. CDR1 and CDR2 (germline): SGHAT, FQNNGV. V lost 2 bases, J lost 3 bases, and 10 bases lay in between. The CDR3 is 14 amino acids. CDR3 sequence: CASSLRVGDTEAFF. CDR3 in DNA: TGTGCCAGCAGCTTACGGGTTGGGGACACTGAAGCTTTCTTT.

This clonotype has a single count. The CDR3 region is CASKTGTSGSEQYF. DNA of the CDR3: TGTGCCAGCAAAACCGGGACTAGCGGGAGCGAGCAGTACTTC. The chain links TRBV6-2 or TRBV6-3 to TRBJ2-7, with 14 positions matching TRBD2. The J segment lost 6 bases and the V segment lost 7 bases, leaving 5 bases of the junction unmatched. The length of the CDR3 is 14 residues. Germline V lookup: CDR1 MNHEY, CDR2 SVGEGT.

The chain recombines TRBV29-1 with TRBJ2-1, with D tentatively TRBD2 (6 bases). The germline V gene has CDR1 SQVTM and CDR2 ANQGSEA. V shed 7 bases and J shed 5 bases, with 24 bases lying between them. The CDR3 sequence is 16 residues long. The CDR3 nucleotides read TGCAGCGCCGGACCGTGGGGACTCAGGGAAGACAATGAGCAGTTCTTC. It translates to CSAGPWGLREDNEQFF.

This clonotype was recorded a few times. V usage is TRBV29-1 and J usage is TRBJ2-7, with TRBD1 matching 7 bases. Germline CDR1 is SQVTM and CDR2 is ANQGSEA. The CDR3 consists of 13 residues. V was clipped by 4 bases and J by 8 bases; unmatched bases: 11. CDR3 protein: CSVVPDRAWKQYF. CDR3 coding DNA: TGCAGCGTTGTGCCCGACAGGGCCTGGAAGCAGTACTTC.

This clonotype was seen a handful of times. This sequence joins TRBV6-6 and TRBJ2-5; TRBD2 matches 7 bases. Germline trimming cut 6 bases from V and 2 bases from J; bases unmatched to any gene: 6. The CDR3 has 14 amino acids. The germline V gene has CDR1 MNHNY and CDR2 SVGAGI (reference sequence). The CDR3 region is CASRFRTSQETQYF. The CDR3 nucleotides are TGTGCCAGCAGGTTTAGGACTAGTCAAGAGACCCAGTACTTC.

This clonotype was seen a handful of times. The chain combines TRBV20-1 with TRBJ2-3, with 8 bases aligning to TRBD2. CDR1 and CDR2 from the germline V gene are DFQATT and SNEGSKA (reference sequence). V shed 1 base, J shed 1 base, and the junction held 1 base outside the gene matches. The length of the CDR3 is 14 residues. CDR3: CSARVTSGTDTQYF. The CDR3 DNA reads as TGCAGTGCTAGAGTGACTAGCGGCACAGATACGCAGTATTTT.

This chain joins TRBV20-1 and TRBJ2-5; D is undetermined. Germline V gives CDR1 DFQATT, CDR2 SNEGSKA (reference sequence). V was shortened by 1 base and J by 2 bases, with 8 bases between the two germline ends. The CDR3 covers 13 residues. The CDR3 sequence: CSARVRLQETQYF. CDR3 nucleotides: TGCAGTGCTAGAGTTCGGCTACAAGAGACCCAGTACTTC.

This chain uses TRBV2 with TRBJ2-1; D is possibly TRBD1 (6 bases). Germline V gene data show CDR1 as SNHLY and CDR2 as FYNNEI. With 4 bases removed from V and 0 bases from J, the gap between germline ends came to 10 bases. The CDR3 length is 15 residues. The CDR3 loop is CASSVDSSSYNEQFF. CDR3 DNA: TGTGCCAGCAGTGTGGACAGCAGCTCCTACAATGAGCAGTTCTTC.

This clonotype was recorded a few times. The rearrangement joins TRBV29-1 to TRBJ2-7; D may correspond to TRBD1 or TRBD2 (5 bases each). V shed 6 bases and J shed 3 bases, with 18 bases lying between them. Germline assignment: CDR1 SQVTM and CDR2 ANQGSEA. The CDR3 is 14 amino acids. The DNA for the CDR3 is TGCAGCGTCGAGCTCCGTCTGGGGGACTACGAGCAGTACTTC. It translates to CSVELRLGDYEQYF.

V usage is TRBV30 and J usage is TRBJ1-1; 10 nucleotides line up with TRBD1. V lost 4 bases to trimming and J lost 5 bases; unmatched junction nucleotides: 4. Looked up from germline, CDR1 is GTSNPN and CDR2 is SVGIG (reference sequence). The CDR3 spans 13 residues. The CDR3 nucleotides read TGTGCCTGGAAAGGGACAGGGGAAACTGAAGCTTTCTTT. Residues: CAWKGTGETEAFF. Full variable domain (rest looked up from reference TRBV30 and TRBJ1-1): SQTIHQWPATLVQPVGSPLSLECTVEGTSNPNLYWYRQAAGRGLQLLFYSVGIGQISSEVPQNLSASRPQDRQFILSSKKLLLSDSGFYLCAWKGTGETEAFFGQGTRLTVV.

The chain couples TRBV20-1 to TRBJ2-5; 7 nucleotides line up with TRBD2. Germline CDR1 is DFQATT and CDR2 is SNEGSKA (reference sequence). This CDR3 is built from 12 residues. V was pared by 6 bases and J by 3 bases, with 4 bases of the junction left unmatched. The chain's CDR3 is CSAWGGEETQYF. The CDR3 nucleotides read TGCAGTGCCTGGGGAGGGGAAGAGACCCAGTACTTC.

Many counts were recorded for this clonotype. The CDR3, as DNA: TGCAGCGTCCCACAGGATTCAAATGTCTACGAGCAGTACTTC. Its translation: CSVPQDSNVYEQYF. V and J are TRBV29-1 and TRBJ2-7; perhaps TRBD1 as D (5 bases). This CDR3 is built from 14 residues. Trimming cost V 6 bases and J 3 bases, with 18 bases left between them. From germline, CDR1 is SQVTM and CDR2 ANQGSEA.

This rearrangement joins TRBV6-1 to TRBJ2-7; 7 bases align to TRBD2. Germline CDR1 is MNHNS and CDR2 is SASEGT. V was clipped by 6 bases and J by 5 bases; unmatched bases: 7. This CDR3 comprises 13 residues. CDR3 in DNA: TGTGCCAGCAGCCCCACTACTAGCGACGAGCAGTACTTC. This encodes CASSPTTSDEQYF.

This clonotype was detected only a few times. This sequence joins TRBV5-1 and TRBJ1-1; D is unclear. The V gene's germline CDR1 is SGHRS and CDR2 YFSETQ. V lost 4 bases and J 1 base, leaving 17 bases between the germline ends. This CDR3 is 16 amino acids long. This CDR3 reads CASSPQPPRGNTEAFF. For the CDR3, the DNA is TGCGCCAGCAGCCCGCAGCCGCCCCGGGGGAACACTGAAGCTTTCTTT.

There are a few counts of this clonotype. The rearrangement links TRBV10-2 to TRBJ2-5, with TRBD2 matching 11 bases. CDR1 is WSHSY and CDR2 is SAAADI in the germline V gene. The V segment lost 3 bases and the J segment 4 bases; nucleotides outside the gene matches: 4. The CDR3 runs to 15 residues. The CDR3 coding sequence is TGCGCCAGCAGTGATGGACTAGCGGGTGGAGAGACCCAGTACTTC. Its protein is CASSDGLAGGETQYF.